Sequencing of this TCR beta chain was carried out in a study of T cells in Graves' hyperthyroidism and ophthalmopathy. A word on this clonotype: The antigen remains unidentified.

Amplification of TCR beta CDR3 regions used RNA as the template. Researchers ran a first-round RT-PCR on the TCR CDR3 using the HTBI primer set. TCRdb analysed the multiplex PCR reads with MiXCR anew, one entry per CDR3 protein. The sample holds 500,000 to 600,000 distinct CDR3 sequences; approximately 44% are singletons and the top ten take roughly 7.7%. The V end lost 3 bases, the J end lost 4 bases, and 24 bases lay between the germline ends. The CDR3 consists of 18 residues. Germline CDR1 is LGHDT and CDR2 is YNNKEL (reference sequence). The authors deemed Graves' hyperthyroidism stable absent ophthalmopathy progression within 18 months. Each patient was aged 18 to 65 and had newly diagnosed hyperthyroidism of under 2 months' duration. Findings of the study overall: Model predictions of ophthalmopathy came a median around 6.5 months before onset. Blood also showed most of the thyroid clonotypes that were expanded above 0.001.

The sample comprised peripheral blood or thyroid tissue (not recorded which). The chain uses TRBV3-1 and TRBJ2-5, with D maybe TRBD2 (7 bases). The source of this sequence is a woman aged 18-29 years with Graves' hyperthyroidism. This CDR3 reads CASSQVAPRGLGGETQYF. The CDR3 region has the DNA TGTGCCAGCAGCCAGGTCGCCCCGAGAGGACTAGGGGGAGAGACCCAGTACTTC.